Presented here are 19 T cell receptor beta chains from one specimen sequenced in a study of response to subunit inactivated influenza vaccine. Via MiXCR, TCRdb re-called the RT-PCR reads, giving one row per CDR3 protein. The sample lists 650,000 to 700,000 distinct CDR3 sequences, less than 20% occurring once. The source was PBMCs from blood, collected 11 to 12 days after vaccination. These receptor sequences come from a man aged 50-59 years who received an inactivated influenza vaccine.

There are a few counts of this clonotype. This chain connects TRBV12-3 or TRBV12-4 to TRBJ2-3; 7 bases match TRBD1. The CDR3 loop spans 15 amino acids. Trimming at V came to 4 bases and at J to 2 bases, leaving 6 bases not matched to a gene. CDR3 sequence: CASSSGQRDTDTQYF. The CDR3 DNA is TGTGCCAGCAGTTCGGGACAGAGAGACACAGATACGCAGTATTTT.

This chain joins TRBV7-9 and TRBJ1-5, with D possibly matching TRBD1 (5 bases). The CDR3 consists of 16 residues. Trimming stripped 7 bases from V and 3 bases from J, with 19 bases between. CDR1 is SEHNR and CDR2 is FQNEAQ in the germline V gene (reference sequence). The CDR3 reads CASTQVPGVPNQPQHF. CDR3 coding DNA: TGTGCCAGCACCCAAGTGCCGGGGGTCCCCAATCAGCCCCAGCATTTT.

This clonotype has at least ten counts. This chain uses TRBV7-8 with TRBJ2-2; D tentatively reads TRBD1 or TRBD2 (5 bases each). Trimming left V 4 bases short and J 4 bases short, with 13 bases between. The CDR3 covers 15 residues. Germline CDR1 reads SGHVS; CDR2 reads FQNEAQ. The CDR3 is CASSSRDRGTGELFF. CDR3 in DNA: TGTGCCAGCAGCTCCAGGGACCGGGGCACCGGGGAGCTGTTTTTT.

Only a few counts were recorded for this clonotype. The chain uses TRBV5-5 and TRBJ1-1; tentatively, D is TRBD1 (6 bases). The germline gives CDR1 SGHKS, CDR2 YYEKEE (reference sequence). CDR3 length: 14 amino acids. V lost 4 bases, J lost 1 base, and 11 bases lay in between. The CDR3 DNA sequence: TGTGCCAGCAGCCTCCGGGACACGAACACTGAAGCTTTCTTT. Its protein is CASSLRDTNTEAFF.

In its sample, this clonotype was seen a few times. CDR3 residues: CASSRRGYDLDEQYF. The CDR3 DNA reads TGTGCCAGCAGCCGACGGGGGTACGACCTGGACGAGCAGTACTTC. The chain employs TRBV27 and TRBJ2-7, with a tentative D call TRBD2 (6 bases). The V gene's germline CDR1 is MNHEY and CDR2 SMNVEV (reference sequence). The V gene lost 6 bases and the J gene lost 5 bases, with 20 bases spanning the gap. This CDR3 comprises 15 residues.

This clonotype occurred a few times. The chain couples TRBV30 to TRBJ2-2, with TRBD2 matching 12 bases. CDR1 and CDR2 from the germline V gene are GTSNPN and SVGIG (reference sequence). Trimming took 3 bases from V and 6 from J; bases not matched to a gene: 8. The CDR3 contains 16 residues. CDR3 residues: CAWRPPGLAGSGELFF. The CDR3, as DNA: TGTGCCTGGAGACCACCGGGACTAGCGGGCTCCGGGGAGCTGTTTTTT.

The rearrangement joins TRBV30 to TRBJ2-1; the D gene is possibly TRBD2 (6 bases). CDR1 is GTSNPN, CDR2 SVGIG, per germline (reference sequence). The CDR3 spans 13 residues. V was clipped by 2 bases and J by 3 bases, with 8 bases between them. CDR3 amino acids: CAWSTGVYNEQFF. CDR3 nucleotides: TGTGCCTGGAGTACGGGAGTCTACAATGAGCAGTTCTTC. The full variable domain, rest sourced from reference TRBV30 and TRBJ2-1, is SQTIHQWPATLVQPVGSPLSLECTVEGTSNPNLYWYRQAAGRGLQLLFYSVGIGQISSEVPQNLSASRPQDRQFILSSKKLLLSDSGFYLCAWSTGVYNEQFFGPGTRLTVL.

This clonotype occurred a few times. The chain has TRBV20-1 and TRBJ2-5; 9 positions match TRBD2. The germline V gene has CDR1 DFQATT and CDR2 SNEGSKA (reference sequence). V shed 6 bases, J shed 4 bases, and the junction held 9 bases outside the gene matches. The CDR3 length is 14 residues. The CDR3 protein is CSAPVAGGVETQYF. The CDR3 bases are TGCAGTGCCCCCGTGGCGGGAGGGGTAGAGACCCAGTACTTC.

This clonotype was picked up many times. Here the CDR3 DNA reads TGTGCCAGCAGCCCGATGGGGACAGGGAGTAGGCACACCTTC. This gives the protein CASSPMGTGSRHTF. V gene TRBV12-3 or TRBV12-4 combines with J gene TRBJ1-2, with TRBD1 matching 9 bases. The CDR3 spans 14 residues. V lost 6 bases and J lost 12; bases outside the gene matches: 14.

The sample holds a few counts of this clonotype. The chain recombines TRBV18 with TRBJ1-1; D call uncertain. Between the trimmed V and J ends, which lost 0 bases and 2 bases, there was a span of 7 bases. CDR1 and CDR2 (germline): KGHSH, LQKENI. The CDR3 length is 14 residues. The CDR3 protein is CASSPPSINTEAFF. The CDR3 DNA reads TGTGCCAGCTCACCACCGTCCATAAACACTGAAGCTTTCTTT.

CDR3 sequence reads: CASRAMDPTGELFF. The CDR3 nucleotides are TGTGCCAGCAGGGCGATGGACCCCACCGGGGAGCTGTTTTTT. The J gene is TRBJ2-2, the V gene TRBV11-3, with D unresolved. The CDR3 totals 14 residues. Between the trimmed V and J ends, which lost 6 bases and 4 bases, there was a span of 12 bases. Germline CDR1 reads SGHNT; CDR2 reads YENEEA.

The chain couples TRBV5-1 to TRBJ2-5, with 10 nucleotides matching TRBD1. Germline V gene data show CDR1 as SGHRS and CDR2 as YFSETQ. The CDR3 extends over 15 amino acids. Trimming cost V 3 bases and J 5 bases; bases outside gene matches: 7. The CDR3 is CASSWGTGVSETQYF. CDR3 coding DNA: TGCGCCAGCAGCTGGGGGACAGGGGTCAGTGAGACCCAGTACTTC.

This clonotype was recorded a few times. This rearrangement joins TRBV4-2 to TRBJ2-5, with 9 bases identical to TRBD2. The CDR3 sequence is 14 residues long. V was clipped by 2 bases and J by 6 bases; unmatched bases: 4. From germline, CDR1 is LGHNA and CDR2 YNFKEQ. The CDR3 loop is CASSQFLAGQTQYF. CDR3 sequence (DNA): TGTGCCAGCAGCCAATTCCTAGCGGGGCAGACCCAGTACTTC.

This clonotype was seen at least ten times. This chain uses TRBV6-1 with TRBJ2-2; 8 nucleotides align to TRBD1. Germline CDR1 and CDR2: MNHNS and SASEGT. V lost 7 bases to trimming and J lost 3 bases; unmatched junction nucleotides: 7. This CDR3 is 15 amino acids long. In nucleotides, the CDR3 is TGTGCCAGCACCTCCAGGACAGGGTACACCGGGGAGCTGTTTTTT. Translation: CASTSRTGYTGELFF.

This clonotype was seen more than once but under ten times. The chain recombines TRBV30 with TRBJ2-7; D gene ambiguous. V dropped 0 bases and J dropped 5 bases, with 26 bases sitting between them. Germline assignment: CDR1 GTSNPN and CDR2 SVGIG (reference sequence). The CDR3 runs to 18 residues. CDR3 nucleotides: TGTGCCTGGAGTGTAAGGGTTCGATATCAGCTGACCTTTAACGAGCAGTACTTC. Protein: CAWSVRVRYQLTFNEQYF.

This clonotype was seen a single time. This clone may be a read error of a much larger clone one base away. The CDR3 is CASSYQRARTEAFF. The DNA of the CDR3 is TGTGCCAGCTCATATCAGCGGGCGCGGACTGAAGCTTTCTTT. The chain employs TRBV18 and TRBJ1-1; D gene uncertain. The V and J ends lost 5 bases and 5 bases respectively, with 15 bases between them. The CDR3 consists of 14 residues. CDR1 and CDR2 from the germline V gene are KGHSH and LQKENI.

The CDR3 loop is CSVRTGRNIQYF. CDR3 coding DNA: TGCAGCGTCCGGACAGGCCGGAACATTCAGTACTTC. The chain couples TRBV29-1 to TRBJ2-4, with 7 positions matching TRBD1. The germline gives CDR1 SQVTM, CDR2 ANQGSEA. CDR3 length equals 12 residues. Trimming cost V 6 bases and J 7 bases; bases outside gene matches: 6.

This chain connects TRBV5-1 to TRBJ2-3; D perhaps matches TRBD2 (5 bases). Germline assignment: CDR1 SGHRS and CDR2 YFSETQ. This CDR3 comprises 16 residues. The V and J ends lost 5 bases and 0 bases respectively, with 16 bases between them. CDR3: CASRIVSVGSTDTQYF. CDR3 bases: TGCGCCAGCAGGATTGTTAGCGTGGGGAGCACAGATACGCAGTATTTT.

The genes are TRBV9 and TRBJ1-6, with TRBD1 identical over 9 bases. The J segment lost 7 bases and the V segment lost 4 bases, leaving 6 bases of the junction unmatched. CDR3 length: 15 residues. In germline, CDR1 is SGDLS, CDR2 YYNGEE. The CDR3 is CASSPGQGKNSPLHF. The CDR3 bases are TGTGCCAGCAGCCCCGGACAGGGGAAGAATTCACCCCTCCACTTT. The entire variable domain, with the rest obtained from reference TRBV9 and TRBJ1-6, is as follows: DSGVTQTPKHLITATGQRVTLRCSPRSGDLSVYWYQQSLDQGLQFLIQYYNGEERAKGNILERFSAQQFPDLHSELNLSSLELGDSALYFCASSPGQGKNSPLHFGNGTRLTVT.